The 32 T cell receptor beta chains presented below share a single source sample, sequenced in a study of human T cells and chemical hapten exposure. Time point: patch test 3, about 24 weeks after DPC sensitization. Sample treatment: therapeutic diphenylcyclopropenone sensitization with weekly scalp DPC. TCRdb re-called the RACE reads with MiXCR, one entry per CDR3 protein. The sample yields 70,000 or so distinct CDR3 sequences, 8.5% to 14% seen once. The source was whole blood, collected in connection with sensitization to the hapten diphenylcyclopropenone (DPC). These receptors were collected from a woman in her 50s with alopecia areata. Some clones in this sample may be carry-over from other donors' samples.

This clonotype was seen only a few times. The chain links TRBV6-5 to TRBJ1-1; D is perhaps TRBD1 (5 bases). The germline gives CDR1 MNHEY, CDR2 SVGAGI. The V and J ends lost 5 bases and 7 bases respectively, with 14 bases between them. CDR3 length: 13 amino acids. Here the CDR3 reads CASSRGSTFEAFF. For the CDR3, the DNA is TGTGCCAGCAGTCGGGGCTCCACCTTTGAAGCTTTCTTT.

At least ten counts were recorded for this clonotype. V gene TRBV24-1 combines with J gene TRBJ2-5; possibly TRBD1 for D (7 bases). CDR1 is KGHDR, CDR2 SFDVKD, per germline. The length of the CDR3 is 14 residues. V was pared by 5 bases and J by 2 bases, with 11 bases between. The CDR3 is CATSAQGRQETQYF. CDR3 bases: TGTGCCACCAGTGCACAGGGGAGGCAAGAGACCCAGTACTTC.

A few counts support this clonotype. The chain carries TRBV6-6 and TRBJ2-7, with TRBD1 as a possible D gene (5 bases). The V gene lost 4 bases and the J gene lost 6 bases, with 13 bases spanning the gap. The CDR3 contains 13 residues. From germline, CDR1 is MNHNY and CDR2 SVGAGI (reference sequence). CDR3 nucleotides: TGTGCCAGCAGTTCCCCAGGGTTCCGCGAGCAGTACTTC. Amino acids: CASSSPGFREQYF.

The chain couples TRBV6-2 or TRBV6-3 to TRBJ2-3, with 10 nucleotides matching TRBD2. The germline CDR1 and CDR2 sequences are MNHEY and SVGEGT. This CDR3 spans 16 amino acids. J gave up 4 bases and V 0 bases, and 4 bases lay outside the gene matches. The CDR3 DNA follows: TGTGCCAGCAGTTACTCCGAACTAGCGGGGTCAGATACGCAGTATTTT. This sequence encodes CASSYSELAGSDTQYF.

This clonotype was seen ten or more times. The chain links TRBV28 to TRBJ1-1, with 7 bases aligning to TRBD1. Trimming at V came to 6 bases and at J to 11 bases, leaving 15 bases not matched to a gene. Germline V gene sequence: CDR1 MDHEN, CDR2 SYDVKM. This CDR3 is built from 14 residues. The CDR3 spells CASSWFTGDGLAFF. The DNA of the CDR3 is TGTGCCAGCAGCTGGTTCACAGGGGACGGATTGGCTTTCTTT.

The chain is built from TRBV2 and TRBJ2-7; D is tentatively TRBD1 or TRBD2 (5 bases each). V lost 6 bases to trimming and J lost 5 bases, with 17 bases between them. The CDR3 length is 14 residues. Germline V gene data show CDR1 as SNHLY and CDR2 as FYNNEI. The CDR3 region is CASRPGTRSDEQYF. Here the CDR3 DNA reads TGTGCCAGCAGGCCCGGGACCCGTAGCGACGAGCAGTACTTC.

The sample holds a few counts of this clonotype. CDR3 nucleotides: TGTGCCAGCAGCTTAGCGGGGGGGTTTGCCACAGATACGCAGTATTTT. This translates into CASSLAGGFATDTQYF. The J gene is TRBJ2-3, the V gene TRBV7-6; TRBD2 matches at 7 bases. In germline, CDR1 is SGHVS, CDR2 FNYEAQ. The CDR3 is made up of 16 amino acids. The V segment lost 0 bases and the J segment 2 bases; nucleotides outside the gene matches: 5.

This clonotype was seen at least ten times. The gene calls are TRBV7-6 and TRBJ2-3; no definite D call. V lost 4 bases and J 2 bases, leaving 13 bases between the germline ends. This CDR3 comprises 15 residues. Germline CDR1 reads SGHVS; CDR2 reads FNYEAQ. The CDR3 protein is CASSSSVGFTDTQYF. In DNA form, the CDR3 reads TGTGCCAGCAGCTCTTCGGTGGGCTTCACAGATACGCAGTATTTT.

This clonotype was observed many times. This chain uses TRBV7-9 with TRBJ1-1; D gene unclear. The CDR3 covers 13 residues. Germline CDR1 is SEHNR and CDR2 is FQNEAQ (reference sequence). The V gene lost 0 bases and the J gene lost 3 bases, with 5 bases spanning the gap. The chain's CDR3 is CASSLATDTEAFF. The CDR3 nucleotides read TGTGCCAGCAGCTTAGCAACGGACACTGAAGCTTTCTTT.

J is TRBJ1-2 and V is TRBV6-2 or TRBV6-3; no clear D. This CDR3 comprises 12 residues. Germline V gene sequence: CDR1 MNHEY, CDR2 SVGEGT. V was cut by 4 bases and J by 6 bases, with 9 bases left in between. The CDR3 loop reads CASSFTGDGYTF. Written as DNA, the CDR3 is TGTGCCAGCAGTTTTACCGGAGATGGCTACACCTTC.

There are many counts of this clonotype. CDR3 residues: CASSYIPGGRTDTQYF. DNA of the CDR3: TGTGCCAGCAGTTACATCCCGGGAGGGCGCACAGATACGCAGTATTTT. V usage is TRBV6-5 and J usage is TRBJ2-3, with TRBD2 identical over 8 bases. The CDR3 loop spans 16 amino acids. J was trimmed by 1 base and V by 2 bases; bases with no gene match: 5. The germline gives CDR1 MNHEY, CDR2 SVGAGI.

This clonotype was counted between two and nine times. The chain links TRBV6-5 to TRBJ2-7; TRBD1 matches at 9 bases. With 10 bases clipped from V and 4 bases from J, the junction kept 8 bases outside the gene matches. The CDR3 covers 13 residues. Germline assignment: CDR1 MNHEY and CDR2 SVGAGI. The CDR3 DNA is TGTGCCACCAGGACAGGGGCCGTATACGAGCAGTACTTC. Translation: CATRTGAVYEQYF.

Many counts were recorded for this clonotype. J is TRBJ2-3 and V is TRBV18; the D is unclear. The length of the CDR3 is 16 residues. With 2 bases removed from V and 1 base from J, the gap between germline ends came to 13 bases. Looked up from germline, CDR1 is KGHSH and CDR2 is LQKENI. The DNA for the CDR3 is TGTGCCAGCTCACCAGGACCCCGGGCTGGCACAGATACGCAGTATTTT. As protein: CASSPGPRAGTDTQYF.

This clonotype occurred many times. The V and J genes are TRBV28 and TRBJ1-5, with 7 nucleotides matching TRBD1. CDR3 length: 15 residues. V was pared by 3 bases and J by 7 bases, with 9 bases of the junction left unmatched. Per the germline V gene, CDR1 is MDHEN and CDR2 is SYDVKM. CDR3 nucleotides: TGTGCCAGCAGTTTCATGACAGGGCGACTCCAGCCCCAGCATTTT. It codes for CASSFMTGRLQPQHF.

V and J are TRBV10-3 and TRBJ2-1; D is possibly TRBD2 (6 bases). V shed 6 bases and J shed 2 bases, with 14 bases lying between them. Germline V gives CDR1 ENHRY, CDR2 SYGVKD. This CDR3 is built from 15 residues. Written as DNA, the CDR3 is TGTGCCATCAGCTCCCCTAGCGTGCCCTACAATGAGCAGTTCTTC. Residues: CAISSPSVPYNEQFF.

There are a few counts of this clonotype. J is TRBJ2-7 and V is TRBV20-1; D is possibly TRBD2 (6 bases). V was shortened by 2 bases and J by 4 bases, with 18 bases between the two germline ends. The CDR3 loop spans 15 amino acids. Germline V gene sequence: CDR1 DFQATT, CDR2 SNEGSKA (reference sequence). The CDR3 loop is CSARSSIYGGYEQYF. The CDR3 DNA reads TGCAGTGCTAGATCATCTATCTACGGAGGGTACGAGCAGTACTTC.

This clonotype was observed a few times. This chain uses TRBV23-1 with TRBJ2-6; D gene unclear. TRBV23-1 is treated as an ORF (open reading frame) with a function not yet certain. The CDR3 totals 17 residues. V was pared by 0 bases and J by 9 bases, with 18 bases between. The CDR3 nucleotides read TGCGCCAGCAGTCAATCGAGGCAGAAGGGTTGGGGCAACGTCCTGACTTTC. Translation: CASSQSRQKGWGNVLTF.

There are many counts of this clonotype. The chain has TRBV6-6 and TRBJ1-6; D not certain. Germline V lookup: CDR1 MNHNY, CDR2 SVGAGI (reference sequence). The CDR3 consists of 14 residues. V lost 3 bases to trimming and J lost 6 bases, with 9 bases between them. CDR3 sequence: CASSYTESNSPLHF. The CDR3 nucleotides are TGTGCCAGCAGTTATACAGAAAGTAATTCACCCCTCCACTTT.

This clonotype was seen repeatedly, ten times or more. The genes are TRBV20-1 and TRBJ1-1, with 8 bases aligning to TRBD1. Trimming at V came to 0 bases and at J to 0 bases, leaving 9 bases not matched to a gene. There are 17 residues in the CDR3. From germline, CDR1 is DFQATT and CDR2 SNEGSKA (reference sequence). This CDR3 reads CSARDRGLVRVNTEAFF. CDR3 sequence (DNA): TGCAGTGCTAGAGACAGGGGGCTGGTACGGGTGAACACTGAAGCTTTCTTT.

This clonotype was observed many times. The chain has TRBV10-3 and TRBJ2-7, with 7 positions matching TRBD1. This CDR3 comprises 14 residues. Per the germline V gene, CDR1 is ENHRY and CDR2 is SYGVKD. The V and J ends lost 7 bases and 3 bases, in that order; junction bases with no gene match: 9. The CDR3 region is CAITRTGQVYEQYF. As DNA, the CDR3 is TGTGCCATCACCAGAACCGGACAGGTCTACGAGCAGTACTTC.

Many counts were recorded for this clonotype. The CDR3 region is CASSSGWGTAGENIQYF. The DNA for the CDR3 is TGTGCCAGCAGCTCAGGTTGGGGGACAGCAGGGGAAAACATTCAGTACTTC. This chain uses TRBV5-6 with TRBJ2-4; 7 positions agree with TRBD1. J gave up 5 bases and V 3 bases, and 14 bases lay outside the gene matches. The CDR3 has 17 residues. Germline assignment: CDR1 SGHDT and CDR2 YYEEEE.

The V and J genes are TRBV6-2 or TRBV6-3 and TRBJ1-1, with D possibly being TRBD1 (6 bases). The CDR3 sequence is 12 residues long. The germline V gene encodes CDR1 MNHEY and CDR2 SVGEGT. V lost 6 bases and J lost 7, with 12 bases in between. The CDR3 here is CASRMTGGEAFF. CDR3 sequence (DNA): TGTGCCAGCAGAATGACAGGTGGTGAAGCTTTCTTT.

There are many counts of this clonotype. This chain uses TRBV12-3 or TRBV12-4 with TRBJ1-1, with D perhaps TRBD1 (6 bases). Trimming pared 7 bases from V and 0 bases from J, leaving 15 bases between. The CDR3 covers 15 residues. The CDR3 reads CASNQRDRMNTEAFF. The DNA for the CDR3 is TGTGCCAGCAACCAGAGAGACAGGATGAACACTGAAGCTTTCTTT.

This rearrangement joins TRBV7-8 to TRBJ1-4, with D possibly being TRBD1 (6 bases). The V gene's germline CDR1 is SGHVS and CDR2 FQNEAQ. Trimming took off 4 bases at V and 8 bases at J, with 20 bases between the two ends. CDR3 length equals 16 residues. CDR3 loop: CASSSARDMLTEKLFF. CDR3 in DNA: TGTGCCAGCAGCTCGGCCCGGGACATGTTAACCGAAAAACTGTTTTTT. Supplemented by reference TRBV7-8 and TRBJ1-4, the full variable domain reads GAGVSQSPRYKVAKRGQDVALRCDPISGHVSLFWYQQALGQGPEFLTYFQNEAQLDKSGLPSDRFFAERPEGSVSTLKIQRTQQEDSAVYLCASSSARDMLTEKLFFGSGTQLSVL.

This clonotype appeared many times. This rearrangement joins TRBV4-3 to TRBJ1-5; the D is unclear. The V gene's germline CDR1 is LGHNA and CDR2 YSLEER. The CDR3 spans 15 residues. V gave up 0 bases and J gave up 4 bases, with 10 bases separating them. This CDR3 reads CASSQEWAFNQPQHF. The CDR3 nucleotides read TGCGCCAGCAGCCAAGAGTGGGCCTTTAATCAGCCCCAGCATTTT.

There are a few counts of this clonotype. The rearrangement uses TRBV4-3 and TRBJ2-7, with a possible D match to TRBD1 (6 bases). The CDR3 extends over 14 amino acids. Trimming took off 1 base at V and 3 bases at J, with 10 bases between the two ends. CDR1 and CDR2 (germline): LGHNA, YSLEER. This CDR3 is CASSQARGFYEQYF. The CDR3 DNA is TGCGCCAGCAGCCAAGCCAGGGGTTTCTACGAGCAGTACTTC.

With respect to this clonotype: Sequence at one end of the junction differs from germline and may be a read error. The chain has TRBV7-2 and TRBJ2-5; 9 nucleotides match TRBD2. The CDR3 runs 13 residues. Germline assignment: CDR1 SGHTA and CDR2 FQGNSA. The CDR3 coding sequence is TGTGCCAGCAGCGGCCTAGCGGGGCCCCCCGGGGACTTC. It yields the protein CASSGLAGPPGDF.

This clonotype was seen many times. The rearrangement uses TRBV11-2 and TRBJ2-5; D may be TRBD2 (5 bases). The germline V and J ends were trimmed by 5 bases and 1 base, with 11 bases remaining between them. This CDR3 contains 14 residues. Germline V gene lookup returns CDR1 SGHAT and CDR2 FQNNGV. The CDR3 is CASSHPLAQETQYF. CDR3 coding DNA: TGTGCCAGCAGCCACCCCCTAGCCCAAGAGACCCAGTACTTC.

At least ten counts were recorded for this clonotype. This CDR3 reads CASSTGTGNLEQYF. CDR3 DNA sequence: TGCGCCAGCTCCACCGGGACAGGGAATCTCGAGCAGTACTTC. The J gene is TRBJ2-7, the V gene TRBV5-1, with 9 bases lining up with TRBD1. The CDR3 spans 14 residues. Germline assignment: CDR1 SGHRS and CDR2 YFSETQ. J lost 6 bases, V lost 7 bases, and 11 bases had no gene match. Variable domain in full (rest from reference TRBV5-1 and TRBJ2-7): KAGVTQTPRYLIKTRGQQVTLSCSPISGHRSVSWYQQTPGQGLQFLFEYFSETQRNKGNFPGRFSGRQFSNSRSEMNVSTLELGDSALYLCASSTGTGNLEQYFGPGTRLTVT.

The V and J genes are TRBV6-5 and TRBJ1-2; 10 bases are a match to TRBD1. V lost 6 bases to trimming and J lost 3 bases; unmatched junction nucleotides: 7. The CDR3 covers 15 residues. CDR1 MNHEY and CDR2 SVGAGI come from the germline V gene. Written as DNA, the CDR3 is TGTGCCAGCAGGGCGACAGGGGGCCAGGACTATGGCTACACCTTC. Its protein is CASRATGGQDYGYTF.

The CDR3 reads CASRDLLSGTSTDTQYF. The CDR3, as DNA: TGTGCCAGCAGAGACCTCCTCAGCGGAACCAGCACAGATACGCAGTATTTT. The V gene is TRBV6-6, the J gene TRBJ2-3, with D maybe TRBD2 (5 bases). The V end lost 6 bases, the J end lost 0 bases, and 19 bases lay between the germline ends. The CDR3 sequence is 17 residues long. The germline gives CDR1 MNHNY, CDR2 SVGAGI (reference sequence).

This clonotype was observed a few times. The CDR3 DNA sequence: TGTGCCAGCAGCCGGGGACACCTCAATGAGCAGTTCTTC. Translating gives CASSRGHLNEQFF. V and J are TRBV6-4 and TRBJ2-1; D perhaps matches TRBD1 (6 bases). Trimming took off 6 bases at V and 6 bases at J, with 12 bases between the two ends. The germline gives CDR1 MRHNA, CDR2 SNTAGT. The CDR3 spans 13 residues.